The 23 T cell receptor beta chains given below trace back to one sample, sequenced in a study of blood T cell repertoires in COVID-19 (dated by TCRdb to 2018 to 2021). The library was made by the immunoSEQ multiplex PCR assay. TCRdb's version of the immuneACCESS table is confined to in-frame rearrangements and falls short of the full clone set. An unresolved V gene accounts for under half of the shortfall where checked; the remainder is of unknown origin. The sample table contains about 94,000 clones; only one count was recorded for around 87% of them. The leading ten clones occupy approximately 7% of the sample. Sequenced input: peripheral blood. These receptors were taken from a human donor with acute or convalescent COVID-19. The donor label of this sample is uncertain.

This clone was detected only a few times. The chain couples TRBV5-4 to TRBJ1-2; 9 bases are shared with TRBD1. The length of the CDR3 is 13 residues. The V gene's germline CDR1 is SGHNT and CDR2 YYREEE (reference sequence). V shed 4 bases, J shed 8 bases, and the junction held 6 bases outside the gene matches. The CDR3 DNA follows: TGTGCCAGCAGCAAGAGGACAGGGGAGGGCTACACCTTC. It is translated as CASSKRTGEGYTF.

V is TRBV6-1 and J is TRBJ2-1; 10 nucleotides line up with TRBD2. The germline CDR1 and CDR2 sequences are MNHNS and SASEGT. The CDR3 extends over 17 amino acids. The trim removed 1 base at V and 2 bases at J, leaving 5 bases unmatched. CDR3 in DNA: TGTGCCAGCAGTGAAGTGCCTAGCGGGGGTCCCTACAATGAGCAGTTCTTC. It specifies CASSEVPSGGPYNEQFF.

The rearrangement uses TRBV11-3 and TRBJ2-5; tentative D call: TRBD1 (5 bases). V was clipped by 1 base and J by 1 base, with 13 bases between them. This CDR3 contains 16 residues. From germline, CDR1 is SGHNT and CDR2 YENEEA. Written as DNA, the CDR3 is TGTGCCAGCAGCTTAGTCCCGGACACCTTCCAAGAGACCCAGTACTTC. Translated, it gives CASSLVPDTFQETQYF.

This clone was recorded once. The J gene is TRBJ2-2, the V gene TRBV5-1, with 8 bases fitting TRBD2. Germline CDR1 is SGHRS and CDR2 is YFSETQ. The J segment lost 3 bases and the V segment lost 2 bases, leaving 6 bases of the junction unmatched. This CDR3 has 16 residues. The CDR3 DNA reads TGCGCCAGCAGCTTCCCCGGGGGGGTGGACACCGGGGAGCTGTTTTTT. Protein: CASSFPGGVDTGELFF.

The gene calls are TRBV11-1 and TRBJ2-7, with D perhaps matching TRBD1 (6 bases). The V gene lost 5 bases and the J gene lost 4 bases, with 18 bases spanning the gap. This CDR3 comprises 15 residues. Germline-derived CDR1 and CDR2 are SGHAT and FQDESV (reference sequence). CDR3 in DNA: TGTGCCAGCAGCCAAAGCCAGGGGCCTCAGTACGAGCAGTACTTC. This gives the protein CASSQSQGPQYEQYF.

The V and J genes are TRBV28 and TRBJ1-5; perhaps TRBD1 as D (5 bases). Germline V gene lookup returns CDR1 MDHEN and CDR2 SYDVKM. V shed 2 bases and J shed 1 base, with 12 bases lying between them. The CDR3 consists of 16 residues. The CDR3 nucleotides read TGTGCCAGCAGTTTAAGTGGGGGAGGGAGCAATCAGCCCCAGCATTTT. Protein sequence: CASSLSGGGSNQPQHF.

The CDR3 loop reads CASSQGFVGWGSDTQYF. The DNA of the CDR3 is TGTGCCAGCAGCCAGGGGTTCGTCGGTTGGGGGTCAGATACGCAGTATTTT. The rearrangement joins TRBV7-3 to TRBJ2-3, with D perhaps matching TRBD1 (6 bases). The CDR3 contains 17 residues. The germline V gene encodes CDR1 SGHTA and CDR2 FQGTGA. V shed 5 bases and J shed 4 bases, with 22 bases lying between them. Full variable domain (outside the CDR3, taken from reference TRBV7-3 and TRBJ2-3): GAGVSQTPSNKVTEKGKYVELRCDPISGHTALYWYRQSLGQGPEFLIYFQGTGAADDSGLPNDRFFAVRPEGSVSTLKIQRTERGDSAVYLCASSQGFVGWGSDTQYFGPGTRLTVL.

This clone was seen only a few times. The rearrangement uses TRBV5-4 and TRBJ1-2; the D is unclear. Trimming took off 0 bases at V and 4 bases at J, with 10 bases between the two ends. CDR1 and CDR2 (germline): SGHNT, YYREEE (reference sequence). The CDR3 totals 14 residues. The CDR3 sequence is CASSLVTEFYGYTF. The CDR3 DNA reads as TGTGCCAGCAGCTTGGTAACAGAATTCTATGGCTACACCTTC.

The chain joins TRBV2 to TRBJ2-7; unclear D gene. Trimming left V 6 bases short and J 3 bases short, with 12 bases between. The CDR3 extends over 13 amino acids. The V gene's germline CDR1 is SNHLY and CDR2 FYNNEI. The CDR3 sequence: CASRGDVRYEQYF. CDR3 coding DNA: TGTGCCAGCAGGGGCGACGTCCGCTACGAGCAGTACTTC.

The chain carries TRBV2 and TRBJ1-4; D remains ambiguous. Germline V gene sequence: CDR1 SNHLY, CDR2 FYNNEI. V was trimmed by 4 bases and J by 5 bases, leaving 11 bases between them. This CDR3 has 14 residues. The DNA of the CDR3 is TGTGCCAGCAGTGTGGTCAGGCAAAATGAAAAACTGTTTTTT. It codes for CASSVVRQNEKLFF.

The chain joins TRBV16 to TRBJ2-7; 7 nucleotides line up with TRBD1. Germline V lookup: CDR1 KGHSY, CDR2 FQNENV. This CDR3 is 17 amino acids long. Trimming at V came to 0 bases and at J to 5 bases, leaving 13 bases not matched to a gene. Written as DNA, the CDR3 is TGTGCCAGCAGCCAATCTGTAACAGGGGCCTACCTTAACGAGCAGTACTTC. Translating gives CASSQSVTGAYLNEQYF.

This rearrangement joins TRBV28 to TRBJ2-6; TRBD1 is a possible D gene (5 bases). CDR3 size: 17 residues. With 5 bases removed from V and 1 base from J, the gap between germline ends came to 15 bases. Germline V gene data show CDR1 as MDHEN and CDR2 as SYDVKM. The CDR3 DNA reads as TGTGCCAGCAGTCCCAACCCAGGGCTTTCTGGGGCCAACGTCCTGACTTTC. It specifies CASSPNPGLSGANVLTF.

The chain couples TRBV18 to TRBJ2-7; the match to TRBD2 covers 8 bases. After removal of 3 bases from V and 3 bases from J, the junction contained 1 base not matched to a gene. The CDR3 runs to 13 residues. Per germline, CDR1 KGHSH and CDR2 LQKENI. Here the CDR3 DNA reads TGTGCCAGCTCACCCGGGACTAGCTACGAGCAGTACTTC. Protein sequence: CASSPGTSYEQYF.

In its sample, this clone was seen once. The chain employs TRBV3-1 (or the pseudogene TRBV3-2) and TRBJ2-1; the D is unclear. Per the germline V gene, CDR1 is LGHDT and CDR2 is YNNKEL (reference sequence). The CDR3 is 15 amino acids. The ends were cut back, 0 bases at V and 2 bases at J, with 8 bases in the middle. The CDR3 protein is CASSQDPGPYNEQFF. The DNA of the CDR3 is TGTGCCAGCAGCCAAGACCCGGGTCCCTACAATGAGCAGTTCTTC.

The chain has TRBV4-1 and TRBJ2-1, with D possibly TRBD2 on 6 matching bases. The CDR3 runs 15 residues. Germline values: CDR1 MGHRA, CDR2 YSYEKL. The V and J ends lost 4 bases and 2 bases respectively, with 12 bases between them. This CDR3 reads CASSLGLLTYNEQFF. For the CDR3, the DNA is TGCGCCAGCAGCCTGGGACTTCTAACCTACAATGAGCAGTTCTTC.

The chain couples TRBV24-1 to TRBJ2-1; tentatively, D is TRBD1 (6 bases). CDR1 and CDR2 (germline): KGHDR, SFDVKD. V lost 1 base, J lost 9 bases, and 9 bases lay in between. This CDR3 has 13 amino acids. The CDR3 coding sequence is TGTGCCACCAGTGATTTAACAGGGTTTGAGCAGTTCTTC. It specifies CATSDLTGFEQFF.

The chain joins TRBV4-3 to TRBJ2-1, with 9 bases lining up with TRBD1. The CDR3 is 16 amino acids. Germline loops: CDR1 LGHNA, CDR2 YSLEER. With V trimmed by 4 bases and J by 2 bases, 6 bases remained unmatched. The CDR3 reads CASSPYRGLPYNEQFF. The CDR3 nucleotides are TGCGCCAGCAGCCCTTACAGGGGGCTTCCCTACAATGAGCAGTTCTTC.

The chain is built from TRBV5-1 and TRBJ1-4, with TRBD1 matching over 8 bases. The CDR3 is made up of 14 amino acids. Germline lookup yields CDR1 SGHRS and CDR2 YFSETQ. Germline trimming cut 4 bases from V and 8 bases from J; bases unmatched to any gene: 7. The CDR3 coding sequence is TGCGCCAGCAGCCGGACAGGGACTGACGAAAAACTGTTTTTT. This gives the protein CASSRTGTDEKLFF. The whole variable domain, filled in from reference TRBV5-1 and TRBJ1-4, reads KAGVTQTPRYLIKTRGQQVTLSCSPISGHRSVSWYQQTPGQGLQFLFEYFSETQRNKGNFPGRFSGRQFSNSRSEMNVSTLELGDSALYLCASSRTGTDEKLFFGSGTQLSVL.

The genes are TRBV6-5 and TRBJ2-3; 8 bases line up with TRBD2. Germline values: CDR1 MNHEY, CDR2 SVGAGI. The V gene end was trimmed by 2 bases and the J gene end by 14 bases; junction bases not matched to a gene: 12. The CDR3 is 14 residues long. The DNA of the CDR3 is TGTGCCAGCAGTTACGAGGGAGCTAGCGGGTTGTCGTATTTT. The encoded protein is CASSYEGASGLSYF.

The CDR3 nucleotides read TGTGCCAGCAGTTACGGCACCACAGGATTTAACTATGGCTACACCTTC. This sequence encodes CASSYGTTGFNYGYTF. The V gene is TRBV6-5, the J gene TRBJ1-2, with D perhaps matching TRBD1 (5 bases). The CDR3 has 16 amino acids. Germline V gene data show CDR1 as MNHEY and CDR2 as SVGAGI. The ends were cut back, 2 bases at V and 1 base at J, with 14 bases in the middle.

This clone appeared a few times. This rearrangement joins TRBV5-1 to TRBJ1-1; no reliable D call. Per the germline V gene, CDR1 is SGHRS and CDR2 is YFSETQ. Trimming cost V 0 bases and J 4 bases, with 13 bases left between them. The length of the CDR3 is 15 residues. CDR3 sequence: CASSLGTGRGTEAFF. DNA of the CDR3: TGCGCCAGCAGCTTGGGGACTGGGCGGGGCACTGAAGCTTTCTTT.

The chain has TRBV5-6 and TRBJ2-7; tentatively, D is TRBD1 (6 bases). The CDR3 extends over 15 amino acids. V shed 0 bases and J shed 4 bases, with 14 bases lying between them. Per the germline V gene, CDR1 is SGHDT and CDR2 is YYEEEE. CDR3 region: CASSLVIGGPYEQYF. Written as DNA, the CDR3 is TGTGCCAGCAGCTTGGTAATAGGGGGACCATACGAGCAGTACTTC. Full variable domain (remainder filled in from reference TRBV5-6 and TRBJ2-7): DAGVTQSPTHLIKTRGQQVTLRCSPKSGHDTVSWYQQALGQGPQFIFQYYEEEERQRGNFPDRFSGHQFPNYSSELNVNALLLGDSALYLCASSLVIGGPYEQYFGPGTRLTVT.

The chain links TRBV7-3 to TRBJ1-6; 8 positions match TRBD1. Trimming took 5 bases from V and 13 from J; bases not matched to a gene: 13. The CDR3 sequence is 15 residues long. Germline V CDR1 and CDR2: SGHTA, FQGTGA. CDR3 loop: CASSHDRGPDYPLHF. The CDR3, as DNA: TGTGCCAGCAGCCACGACAGGGGACCGGATTACCCCCTCCACTTT.